This T cell receptor (beta chain) was recovered during a study of blood T cell repertoires in COVID-19 (dated by TCRdb to the early 2020s). Regarding the research as a whole: The collaborator samples originated in the United States, Italy and Spain and spanned the acute and convalescent phases of COVID-19. HLA class I and class II types, where available, came from metadata supplied by the sample provider rather than from assay-based typing. The repertoires were made available in a free public database intended to serve as a resource for research on the immune response to SARS-CoV-2. The prospective study material was composed of cDNA or gDNA derived from T cells, B-cell-depleted T cells, or PBMCs. Deeply sampled blood TCRbeta repertoires from subjects exposed to, actively infected with, or recovered from COVID-19 were included in the dataset. The sample metadata nearly always contained a de-identified subject ID, COVID-19 status, age in years and sex. The samples were drawn from two sources: the first 160 participants of the ongoing ImmuneRACE study, and some 1,300 subjects contributed by 6 global collaborators. General findings and caveats noted by the study authors: Clinical and demographic metadata were provided uncurated, with the amount varying by source and participant.

For this clone: Its antigen is still unknown. The input lacks base qualities; no much larger clone sits a single base away.

One collaborating source in Seattle enrolled patients during active infection and followed them longitudinally through the course of disease. The collaborating institutions used their own protocols to collect whole blood in K2EDTA tubes. For TCRbeta analysis, collaborators shipped samples as frozen whole blood, isolated PBMCs, or DNA extracted from either of those sample types. The immunoSEQ Assay, a bias-controlled multiplex PCR, was used to amplify TCRbeta CDR3 regions from genomic DNA. As for how the authors treated the data: Within the assay, amplification of reference gene primers was used to estimate how many nucleated cells each sample contained. Sequence reads were collapsed and filtered to measure the absolute abundance of every unique TCRbeta CDR3 rearrangement. Productive Simpson clonality was computed per sample as the square root of Simpson's diversity index over productive rearrangements. TCRdb obtained this table from immuneACCESS and retained in-frame rearrangements with V and J assigned. These tables miss some clones; where compared with another copy, unresolved V genes account for less than half of the shortfall, and the remainder is unexplained. V and J calls and clone size follow that table, whereas D and trimming were derived from the DNA. This sample lists a few hundred thousand clones; 90% were detected once. Of the sample, under 2.5% is held by the ten largest clones.

The sequenced sample consisted of peripheral blood. The clonotype originates from a woman aged 55-69 years with COVID-19, enrolled during active disease.

CDR3 region: CASSQETGGRYGYTF. Here is the DNA: TGTGCCAGCAGCCAGGAGACAGGGGGCCGCTATGGCTACACCTTC. The chain links TRBV7-2 with TRBJ1-2; 10 central bases correspond to TRBD1. V is cut back by 5 bases and J by 4 bases, with 7 bases in the junction unmatched. Reading from cysteine to phenylalanine, the CDR3 counts 15 amino acids. The read is trimmed to its CDR3 DNA, 45 bases read in frame from base 1. Per the germline V gene, SGHTA is the CDR1 and FQGNSA is the CDR2.